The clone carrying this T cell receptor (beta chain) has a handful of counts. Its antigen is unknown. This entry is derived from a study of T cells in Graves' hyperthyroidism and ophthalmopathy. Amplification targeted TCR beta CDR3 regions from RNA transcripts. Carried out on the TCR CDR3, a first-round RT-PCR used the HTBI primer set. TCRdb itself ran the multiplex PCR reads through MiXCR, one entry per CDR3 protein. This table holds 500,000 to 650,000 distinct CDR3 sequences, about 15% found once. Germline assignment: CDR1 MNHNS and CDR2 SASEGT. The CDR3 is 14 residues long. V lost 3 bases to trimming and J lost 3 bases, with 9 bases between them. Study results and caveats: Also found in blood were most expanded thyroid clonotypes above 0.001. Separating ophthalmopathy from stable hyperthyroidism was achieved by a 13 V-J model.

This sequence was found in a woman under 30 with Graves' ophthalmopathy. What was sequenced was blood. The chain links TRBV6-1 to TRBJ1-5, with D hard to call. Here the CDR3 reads CASSDVPANQPQHF. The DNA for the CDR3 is TGTGCCAGCAGTGATGTCCCCGCCAATCAGCCCCAGCATTTT.